These 30 T cell receptor beta chains share one sample of origin, sequenced in a study of human T cells and chemical hapten exposure. The sample's time point: patch test 1, 2 weeks after DPC sensitization. The treatment here: therapeutic diphenylcyclopropenone sensitization with weekly scalp DPC. Using its own MiXCR run on the RACE reads, TCRdb lists one record per CDR3 protein. Found here are just over 80,000 distinct CDR3 sequences, approximately 11% of them singletons; the top ten hold approximately 4%. Sequencing was performed on whole blood, taken in connection with sensitization to the hapten diphenylcyclopropenone (DPC). Receptors originate from a woman between 45 and 60 years old with alopecia areata. Some clones in this sample may be carry-over from other donors' samples.

CDR3 sequence: CSVRDRGHANEKLFF. The CDR3 nucleotides read TGCAGCGTCCGGGACAGGGGGCATGCTAATGAAAAACTGTTTTTT. The chain employs TRBV29-1 and TRBJ1-4, with 12 bases matching TRBD1. Germline-derived CDR1 and CDR2 are SQVTM and ANQGSEA. The CDR3 consists of 15 residues. V was pared by 6 bases and J by 3 bases, with 5 bases of the junction left unmatched.

This clonotype was seen a few times. The chain couples TRBV7-8 to TRBJ2-1, with 10 bases aligning to TRBD1. Germline values: CDR1 SGHVS, CDR2 FQNEAQ. With 5 bases clipped from V and 6 bases from J, the junction kept 13 bases outside the gene matches. The CDR3 length is 17 residues. The CDR3 nucleotides are TGTGCCAGCAGCCCACGGCGTGGGACAGGGGTTGTCAATGAGCAGTTCTTC. Its translation: CASSPRRGTGVVNEQFF. Filled out from reference TRBV7-8 and TRBJ2-1, the complete variable domain reads GAGVSQSPRYKVAKRGQDVALRCDPISGHVSLFWYQQALGQGPEFLTYFQNEAQLDKSGLPSDRFFAERPEGSVSTLKIQRTQQEDSAVYLCASSPRRGTGVVNEQFFGPGTRLTVL.

With regard to this clonotype: A much larger clone sits a single nucleotide away, making a read error possible. The rearrangement links TRBV18 to TRBJ2-7, with D unclear. Germline CDR1 reads KGHSH; CDR2 reads LQKENI. The CDR3 spans 12 residues. The CDR3 region is CVSSRSSYEQYF. CDR3 DNA: TGTGTCAGCTCACGTAGCTCCTACGAGCAGTACTTC.

Notes on this clonotype: Likely a read error: the CDR3 ends without its conserved phenylalanine or tryptophan. V and J are TRBV20-1 and TRBJ1-5; TRBD1 might be the D (5 bases). Germline assignment: CDR1 DFQATT and CDR2 SNEGSKA (reference sequence). This CDR3 region has 14 residues. The germline V and J ends were trimmed by 6 bases and 6 bases, with 18 bases remaining between them. This chain's CDR3 is CSAQRTGDGQPQHL. The CDR3 coding sequence is TGCAGTGCCCAGAGGACCGGGGACGGTCAGCCCCAGCATTTA.

This clonotype appeared many times. The chain combines TRBV9 with TRBJ2-3; a possible D gene is TRBD2 (5 bases). From germline, CDR1 is SGDLS and CDR2 YYNGEE. The CDR3 is made up of 13 amino acids. The germline V and J ends were trimmed by 0 bases and 6 bases, with 8 bases remaining between them. DNA for the CDR3: TGTGCCAGCAGCGTAGTTGAGGGCGATACGCAGTATTTT. It translates to CASSVVEGDTQYF. Full variable domain (rest looked up from reference TRBV9 and TRBJ2-3): DSGVTQTPKHLITATGQRVTLRCSPRSGDLSVYWYQQSLDQGLQFLIQYYNGEERAKGNILERFSAQQFPDLHSELNLSSLELGDSALYFCASSVVEGDTQYFGPGTRLTVL.

This clonotype was counted between two and nine times. The chain employs TRBV18 and TRBJ2-7; D uncertain. The length of the CDR3 is 13 residues. Looked up from germline, CDR1 is KGHSH and CDR2 is LQKENI. The V and J ends lost 3 bases and 1 base respectively, with 7 bases between them. CDR3 DNA sequence: TGTGCCAGCTCACCCCTGGAATCCTACGAGCAGTACTTC. This sequence encodes CASSPLESYEQYF. Combining the CDR3 with reference TRBV18 and TRBJ2-7 gives the whole variable domain NAGVMQNPRHLVRRRGQEARLRCSPMKGHSHVYWYRQLPEEGLKFMVYLQKENIIDESGMPKERFSAEFPKEGPSILRIQQVVRGDSAAYFCASSPLESYEQYFGPGTRLTVT.

This clonotype appeared a few times. This rearrangement joins TRBV20-1 to TRBJ2-5; no reliable D call. The CDR3 is 11 residues long. Germline CDR1 DFQATT, CDR2 SNEGSKA (reference sequence). Trimming stripped 7 bases from V and 7 bases from J, with 13 bases between. The CDR3 loop is CSVGEVGTQYF. CDR3 in DNA: TGCAGTGTTGGAGAGGTGGGGACCCAGTACTTC.

This clonotype was observed at least ten times. The chain recombines TRBV29-1 with TRBJ1-2; 7 nucleotides align to TRBD1. The CDR3 extends over 14 amino acids. The V gene's germline CDR1 is SQVTM and CDR2 ANQGSEA. V gave up 6 bases and J gave up 6 bases; unmatched junction bases: 13. CDR3 in DNA: TGCAGCGTGTCGGGACAGATCTTGTTCGATGGCTACACCTTC. Protein: CSVSGQILFDGYTF.

This clonotype was found many times. The V call is TRBV2, the J call TRBJ2-7, with 11 positions matching TRBD2. Looked up from germline, CDR1 is SNHLY and CDR2 is FYNNEI. V trimming: 5 bases; J trimming: 0 bases; junction bases outside the gene matches: 9. The CDR3 is made up of 17 amino acids. This CDR3 is CASSYFGTSGSSYEQYF. As DNA, the CDR3 is TGTGCCAGCAGTTATTTCGGGACTAGCGGAAGCTCCTACGAGCAGTACTTC.

The V gene is TRBV6-4, the J gene TRBJ1-1; D is possibly TRBD1 (5 bases). CDR1 is MRHNA, CDR2 SNTAGT, per germline. The ends were cut back, 0 bases at V and 0 bases at J, with 20 bases in the middle. The CDR3 sequence is 19 residues long. The CDR3 bases are TGTGCCAGCAGTGACTCGATCAGGCAAGGAGGGGAAATGAACACTGAAGCTTTCTTT. Translated, it gives CASSDSIRQGGEMNTEAFF.

This clonotype was recorded many times. The chain links TRBV19 to TRBJ2-3; 11 bases agree with TRBD2. The V gene's germline CDR1 is LNHDA and CDR2 SQIVND (reference sequence). The V gene end was trimmed by 5 bases and the J gene end by 4 bases; junction bases not matched to a gene: 5. This CDR3 comprises 15 residues. CDR3 protein: CASSALAGGADTQYF. In DNA form, the CDR3 reads TGTGCCAGTAGTGCCCTAGCGGGAGGAGCAGATACGCAGTATTTT.

This clonotype was counted at least ten times. This chain joins TRBV7-3 and TRBJ1-1; D not resolved. The CDR3 has 16 residues. Germline V gene data show CDR1 as SGHTA and CDR2 as FQGTGA. V was cut by 2 bases and J by 1 base, with 14 bases left in between. CDR3 region: CASSLAGFVGNTEAFF. In nucleotides, the CDR3 is TGTGCCAGCAGCTTAGCTGGGTTCGTCGGGAACACTGAAGCTTTCTTT.

The rearrangement links TRBV28 to TRBJ2-2; perhaps TRBD1 as D (6 bases). Trimming pared 6 bases from V and 1 base from J, leaving 15 bases between. Germline V gives CDR1 MDHEN, CDR2 SYDVKM. The CDR3 loop spans 16 amino acids. CDR3 loop: CASRLQTTGNTGELFF. For the CDR3, the DNA is TGTGCCAGCAGACTACAGACGACAGGGAACACCGGGGAGCTGTTTTTT.

The chain is built from TRBV14 and TRBJ1-5; maybe TRBD1 (5 bases). The V and J ends lost 0 bases and 0 bases respectively, with 21 bases between them. The CDR3 runs 20 residues. Germline CDR1 SGHDN, CDR2 FVKESK. The CDR3 is CASSQDPSKGVRDSNQPQHF. CDR3 nucleotide sequence: TGTGCCAGCAGCCAAGACCCGAGTAAGGGTGTCAGGGATAGCAATCAGCCCCAGCATTTT. Based on the CDR3 plus reference TRBV14 and TRBJ1-5, the full variable domain is EAGVTQFPSHSVIEKGQTVTLRCDPISGHDNLYWYRRVMGKEIKFLLHFVKESKQDESGMPNNRFLAERTGGTYSTLKVQPAELEDSGVYFCASSQDPSKGVRDSNQPQHFGDGTRLSIL.

CDR3 loop: CSARDVGSPYGDEQFF. Written as DNA, the CDR3 is TGCAGTGCTAGAGATGTAGGCAGCCCCTACGGCGATGAGCAGTTCTTC. The chain carries TRBV20-1 and TRBJ2-1; D gene ambiguous. CDR3 length equals 16 residues. V was pared by 0 bases and J by 8 bases, with 20 bases between. The germline V gene encodes CDR1 DFQATT and CDR2 SNEGSKA (reference sequence).

This clonotype was recorded a few times. The chain couples TRBV5-1 to TRBJ2-2; TRBD2 might be the D (5 bases). CDR1 is SGHRS, CDR2 YFSETQ, per germline. The ends were cut back, 5 bases at V and 1 base at J, with 9 bases in the middle. The CDR3 extends over 14 amino acids. In DNA, the CDR3 is TGCGCCAGCAGGGCGAGCGGGAACACCGGGGAGCTGTTTTTT. Translated, it gives CASRASGNTGELFF.

The DNA for the CDR3 is TGTGCCAGCTCACCACGGGCAGGGGGGGACTCCAATCAGCCCCAGCATTTT. Translation: CASSPRAGGDSNQPQHF. The J gene is TRBJ1-5, the V gene TRBV18; 7 bases are shared with TRBD1. This CDR3 comprises 17 residues. Germline CDR1 KGHSH, CDR2 LQKENI. J lost 3 bases, V lost 1 base, and 9 bases had no gene match.

This clonotype was seen a few times. The rearrangement links TRBV5-1 to TRBJ2-5; TRBD1 agrees at 7 bases. The CDR3 runs to 15 residues. CDR1 and CDR2 from the germline V gene are SGHRS and YFSETQ. The J segment lost 5 bases and the V segment lost 0 bases, leaving 7 bases of the junction unmatched. Here the CDR3 reads CASSLAPGTEETQYF. CDR3 nucleotide sequence: TGCGCCAGCAGCTTGGCCCCGGGGACAGAGGAGACCCAGTACTTC.

This clonotype showed up just a few times. The chain couples TRBV19 to TRBJ1-1; D might be TRBD1 (6 bases). This CDR3 spans 16 amino acids. Trimming cost V 5 bases and J 4 bases, with 20 bases left between them. The germline gives CDR1 LNHDA, CDR2 SQIVND (reference sequence). CDR3 sequence reads: CASSVKKQGRRTEAFF. The CDR3, as DNA: TGTGCCAGTAGTGTCAAAAAACAGGGAAGACGCACTGAAGCTTTCTTT.

Of note for this clonotype: A much larger clone sits a single nucleotide away, making a read error possible. The J gene is TRBJ1-2, the V gene TRBV29-1; 7 nucleotides align to TRBD1. The CDR3 covers 15 residues. The ends lost 3 bases at V and 4 bases at J; junction bases unmatched: 11. Germline loops: CDR1 SQVTM, CDR2 ANQGSEA. CDR3 amino acids: CSVDGGNRGLYGYTF. CDR3 bases: TGCAGCGTTGATGGAGGAAACAGGGGACTCTATGGCTACACCTTC.

This clonotype was picked up a small number of times. V usage is TRBV20-1 and J usage is TRBJ2-5; D ambiguous. The V end lost 6 bases, the J end lost 4 bases, and 21 bases lay between the germline ends. The germline CDR1 and CDR2 sequences are DFQATT and SNEGSKA (reference sequence). The CDR3 sequence is 15 residues long. In DNA form, the CDR3 reads TGCAGTGCCCCAGACCCCTCTGGAAGGCGAGAGACCCAGTACTTC. This sequence encodes CSAPDPSGRRETQYF.

This chain connects TRBV29-1 to TRBJ2-1, with D tentatively TRBD2 (6 bases). V was pared by 7 bases and J by 0 bases, with 19 bases between. CDR1 SQVTM and CDR2 ANQGSEA come from the germline V gene. The length of the CDR3 is 16 residues. CDR3 in amino acids: CSALSRSGDSYNEQFF. As DNA, the CDR3 is TGCAGCGCCCTCTCCAGATCGGGGGACTCCTACAATGAGCAGTTCTTC.

Only a few counts were recorded for this clonotype. The chain links TRBV29-1 to TRBJ2-1, with D perhaps matching TRBD2 (5 bases). CDR3 length: 11 amino acids. Germline V CDR1 and CDR2: SQVTM, ANQGSEA. The germline V and J ends were trimmed by 5 bases and 7 bases, with 9 bases remaining between them. In DNA, the CDR3 is TGCAGCGTTTATCTAGCAAATGAGCAGTTCTTC. It encodes CSVYLANEQFF.

In nucleotides, the CDR3 is TGTGCCAGCTCGAGGCAGGGGATGGGCCAGCCCCAGCATTTT. As protein: CASSRQGMGQPQHF. The chain is built from TRBV18 and TRBJ1-5, with a weak D call TRBD1 (6 bases). This CDR3 region has 14 residues. V was pared by 6 bases and J by 7 bases, with 16 bases between. Germline CDR1 KGHSH, CDR2 LQKENI.

This clonotype was detected ten times or more. The CDR3 DNA sequence: TGTGCCAGCAGCCAAGGGGGGGCCGACTCCTACAATGAGCAGTTCTTC. Its translation: CASSQGGADSYNEQFF. The chain employs TRBV4-2 and TRBJ2-1; tentatively, D is TRBD1 or TRBD2 (6 bases each). Germline lookup yields CDR1 LGHNA and CDR2 YNFKEQ. The CDR3 runs 16 residues. V was trimmed by 1 base and J by 0 bases, leaving 10 bases between them.

This clonotype was seen a handful of times. Germline and junction disagree at one end, which may indicate a read error. The V and J genes are TRBV28 and TRBJ2-4; D gene unclear. Germline CDR1 is MDHEN and CDR2 is SYDVKM. The CDR3 contains 13 residues. The CDR3 coding sequence is TGTGCCAGCAGTTTTAACGCCAGAAACATTCAGTACTTC. It translates to CASSFNARNIQYF.

At least ten counts were recorded for this clonotype. The chain employs TRBV15 and TRBJ1-4; D call uncertain. This CDR3 region has 14 residues. V lost 3 bases and J lost 0, with 5 bases in between. CDR1 and CDR2 from the germline V gene are LNHNV and YYDKDF (reference sequence). The CDR3 coding sequence is TGTGCCACCAGCAGGGGTGCAACTAATGAAAAACTGTTTTTT. This translates into CATSRGATNEKLFF.

J is TRBJ1-5 and V is TRBV6-2 or TRBV6-3; D gene uncertain. Trimming took 7 bases from V and 0 from J, leaving 10 bases between them. CDR1 is MNHEY, CDR2 SVGEGT, per germline. CDR3 size: 14 residues. The CDR3 sequence is CASTPSHSNQPQHF. In nucleotides, the CDR3 is TGTGCCAGCACCCCATCCCATAGCAATCAGCCCCAGCATTTT.

This clonotype showed up many times. CDR3 bases: TGCAGCGTTGAAGCAAGGGCTGATCAGGCTTTCTTT. The encoded protein is CSVEARADQAFF. This chain joins TRBV29-1 and TRBJ1-1; D call uncertain. This CDR3 has 12 residues. Trimming stripped 1 base from V and 11 bases from J, with 14 bases between. Germline V CDR1 and CDR2: SQVTM, ANQGSEA. Complete variable domain (other parts from reference TRBV29-1 and TRBJ1-1): SAVISQKPSRDICQRGTSLTIQCQVDSQVTMMFWYRQQPGQSLTLIATANQGSEATYESGFVIDKFPISRPNLTFSTLTVSNMSPEDSSIYLCSVEARADQAFFGQGTRLTVV.

This clonotype was seen ten or more times. This chain joins TRBV7-6 and TRBJ2-3, with 14 bases fitting TRBD2. The CDR3 spans 18 residues. The ends lost 1 base at V and 4 bases at J; junction bases unmatched: 7. Germline V gives CDR1 SGHVS, CDR2 FNYEAQ. This CDR3 reads CASSLGRGTSGRADTQYF. The CDR3 DNA sequence: TGTGCCAGCAGCTTAGGCCGGGGGACTAGCGGGAGAGCAGATACGCAGTATTTT.